This T cell receptor (beta chain) was sequenced for a study of T cell responses to AZD1222 COVID-19 vaccine. About the research overall: Combined were second doses at about 4 or about 12 weeks. The study, taken as a whole, reports: Mostly white British, mostly female donors; authors suggested clonal diversity may be underestimated. Repertoire sampling was restricted to post-peak T cell response timepoints.

Profiling relied on immunoSEQ multiplex PCR, and the TCRdb table lists in-frame clones only, not all of them. The sample consists of 90,000 to 130,000 clones, about nine tenths of them appearing once. Per germline, CDR1 LNHDA and CDR2 SQIVND (reference sequence). V dropped 5 bases and J dropped 11 bases, with 15 bases sitting between them. The CDR3 contains 12 residues. As to this clone: Its antigen is not identified.

This sequence originates from an adult in good health. The sequencing here drew on peripheral blood, taken on day 0 of AZD1222 vaccination. This sequence joins TRBV19 and TRBJ1-1; D is possibly TRBD1 (5 bases). CDR3 sequence reads: CASSLGASGAFF. CDR3 DNA: TGTGCCAGTAGTTTAGGGGCCTCCGGGGCTTTCTTT.